This passage covers 12 T cell receptor beta chains from one sample sequenced in a study of blood T cells in healthy people across ages. Primers used in a second PCR of roughly 6 to 12 cycles were a sample-barcoded 5' primer and a J-beta primer mix. TCRdb reanalysed the 5' RACE reads using MiXCR and keeps one entry per CDR3 protein. The profile shows 600,000 or so distinct CDR3 sequences, about 28% of them singletons. The sequenced material came from blood. These receptors were obtained from a woman over 75 in good health.

This clonotype was seen ten or more times. J is TRBJ2-1 and V is TRBV3-1, with D unresolved. There are 16 residues in the CDR3. CDR1 is LGHDT and CDR2 is YNNKEL in the germline V gene (reference sequence). V was clipped by 4 bases and J by 0 bases, with 13 bases between them. CDR3 coding DNA: TGTGCCAGCAGCCTCCGGACCATTAGCTCCTACAATGAGCAGTTCTTC. It translates to CASSLRTISSYNEQFF.

This clonotype was seen more than once but under ten times. The chain recombines TRBV30 with TRBJ1-2, with 12 bases fitting TRBD1. The germline V gene has CDR1 GTSNPN and CDR2 SVGIG (reference sequence). CDR3 size: 14 residues. Trimming removed 5 bases from V and 1 base from J; junction bases left unmatched: 2. The CDR3 DNA is TGTGCCTGGGGGACAGGGGGCTATAACTATGGCTACACCTTC. As protein: CAWGTGGYNYGYTF.

This chain links TRBV5-6 with TRBJ1-5, with D unresolved. Per germline, CDR1 SGHDT and CDR2 YYEEEE. The V gene lost 4 bases and the J gene lost 2 bases, with 7 bases spanning the gap. The length of the CDR3 is 13 residues. The CDR3 spells CASSKTGNQPQHF. CDR3 nucleotides: TGTGCCAGCAGCAAGACCGGCAATCAGCCCCAGCATTTT. The full variable domain, in which reference TRBV5-6 and TRBJ1-5 provide the parts outside the CDR3, is DAGVTQSPTHLIKTRGQQVTLRCSPKSGHDTVSWYQQALGQGPQFIFQYYEEEERQRGNFPDRFSGHQFPNYSSELNVNALLLGDSALYLCASSKTGNQPQHFGDGTRLSIL.

This clonotype was counted at least ten times. The gene calls are TRBV20-1 and TRBJ2-7; D possibly corresponds to TRBD2 (6 bases). V shed 3 bases and J shed 2 bases, with 14 bases lying between them. This CDR3 is built from 14 residues. In germline, CDR1 is DFQATT, CDR2 SNEGSKA (reference sequence). The CDR3: CSARGWEDPYEQYF. Written as DNA, the CDR3 is TGCAGTGCTAGGGGGTGGGAGGACCCCTACGAGCAGTACTTC.

The V call is TRBV5-6, the J call TRBJ1-4, with 8 bases aligning to TRBD1. Looked up from germline, CDR1 is SGHDT and CDR2 is YYEEEE. The CDR3 totals 15 residues. V was pared by 0 bases and J by 8 bases, with 6 bases of the junction left unmatched. The CDR3 DNA is TGTGCCAGCAGCTTGGTTGCAGGGGGCAGGGAAAAACTGTTTTTT. Protein sequence: CASSLVAGGREKLFF.

This clonotype was observed at least ten times. At one end the junction does not follow the germline gene, possibly because of a read error. This chain connects TRBV7-7 to TRBJ2-3; 8 bases line up with TRBD1. This CDR3 spans 14 amino acids. Germline CDR1 and CDR2: SSHAT and FNYEAQ (reference sequence). The CDR3, as DNA: TGTGCTAGCAGCCCAGGACAGGGATTAGATACGCAGTATTTT. Its protein is CASSPGQGLDTQYF.

This clonotype occurred many times. J is TRBJ2-5 and V is TRBV30, with D perhaps matching TRBD2 (7 bases). Trimming shortened V by 6 bases and J by 5 bases, and 22 bases separated the two germline ends. The CDR3 totals 15 residues. Germline-derived CDR1 and CDR2 are GTSNPN and SVGIG (reference sequence). The CDR3 region has the DNA TGTGCCTGTTCCCGGGGGGAACAGGGTTGGGAGACCCAGTACTTC. It specifies CACSRGEQGWETQYF.

A few counts support this clonotype. The CDR3 protein is CASSSRTGQGDTEAFF. The CDR3 nucleotides are TGTGCCAGCAGTTCCCGCACGGGGCAAGGGGACACTGAAGCTTTCTTT. The chain combines TRBV28 with TRBJ1-1; the D gene is possibly TRBD1 (5 bases). The germline gives CDR1 MDHEN, CDR2 SYDVKM. This CDR3 has 16 residues. Trimming shortened V by 4 bases and J by 3 bases, and 18 bases separated the two germline ends.

This clonotype was found a few times. One end of the junction does not line up with germline, which may come from a read error. The chain has TRBV7-2 and TRBJ1-4, with D unclear. The CDR3 length is 17 residues. In germline, CDR1 is SGHTA, CDR2 FQGNSA. In nucleotides, the CDR3 is TGTGCCTGCAGCTTACGATGGGGTCGTACTGAAAATGAAAAACTGTTTTTT. It codes for CACSLRWGRTENEKLFF.

This clonotype came up many times. The J gene is TRBJ2-1, the V gene TRBV9; 7 bases match TRBD2. Germline V gene lookup returns CDR1 SGDLS and CDR2 YYNGEE. CDR3 length: 15 amino acids. V was pared by 3 bases and J by 1 base, with 4 bases of the junction left unmatched. The CDR3 region is CASSATSVSYNEQFF. Here the CDR3 DNA reads TGTGCCAGCAGCGCTACTAGCGTATCCTACAATGAGCAGTTCTTC.

Many counts were recorded for this clonotype. The chain is built from TRBV29-1 and TRBJ2-3; tentative D call: TRBD2 (6 bases). The CDR3 sequence is 13 residues long. The V end lost 6 bases, the J end lost 0 bases, and 10 bases lay between the germline ends. Germline CDR1 and CDR2: SQVTM and ANQGSEA. CDR3 DNA sequence: TGCAGCGTCTCGGAGGGGAGCACAGATACGCAGTATTTT. The encoded protein is CSVSEGSTDTQYF.

The chain combines TRBV20-1 with TRBJ2-3, with 11 bases identical to TRBD2. Trimming cost V 7 bases and J 1 base; bases outside gene matches: 4. Germline-derived CDR1 and CDR2 are DFQATT and SNEGSKA (reference sequence). There are 14 residues in the CDR3. The CDR3: CSVTLAGGTDTQYF. CDR3 DNA sequence: TGCAGTGTCACACTAGCGGGGGGCACAGATACGCAGTATTTT.